These T cell receptor beta chains were read from a single sample in a study of T cell changes during pregnancy in multiple sclerosis. Produced via immunoSEQ multiplex PCR; TCRdb's table is partial and in-frame only. The repertoire includes 40,000 to 45,000 clones, under 95% of them detected once, and less than 0.65% sits in the top ten. The source was CD4+ T cells from peripheral blood mononuclear cells, collected in the third trimester of pregnancy. All receptors come from a female donor with multiple sclerosis, enrolled in a pregnancy study. CDR3s include the opening cysteine and the closing phenylalanine or tryptophan. A D gene is named only where the DNA matches it firmly. Not every row has a clone size; where given, it reads once, few, many or a size class.

once TRBJ2-3 TRBD1 TRBV7-9 CASSLRDRFTDTQYF TGTGCCAGCAGCCTCCGGGACAGATTCACAGATACGCAGTATTTT
. TRBJ2-3 TRBD2 TRBV6-4 CASSAGRGTTDTQYF TGTGCCAGCAGTGCCGGGAGGGGGACGACAGATACGCAGTATTTT
. TRBJ2-1 TRBD1 TRBV7-2 CASSPAGIGGLKEQFF TGTGCCAGCAGCCCGGCCGGGATAGGGGGCTTGAAGGAGCAGTTCTTC
. TRBJ2-7 TRBD2 TRBV27 CASSPRLAGGEQYF TGTGCCAGCAGTCCCCGACTAGCGGGAGGGGAGCAGTACTTC
. TRBJ1-4 TRBD1 TRBV28 CASHVAGGATNEKLFF TGTGCCAGCCACGTGGCAGGGGGTGCAACTAATGAAAAACTGTTTTTT
. TRBJ2-1 TRBD2 TRBV28 CASSLGLAGGVGEQFF TGTGCCAGCAGTTTAGGACTAGCGGGAGGAGTAGGGGAGCAGTTCTTC
. TRBJ1-2 TRBD1 TRBV6-5 CASSYGQGGITF TGTGCCAGCAGTTACGGGCAGGGGGGTATTACCTTC
. TRBJ1-1 TRBD1 TRBV19 CASKTDRAPTEAFF TGTGCCAGTAAGACGGACAGGGCCCCCACTGAAGCTTTCTTT
. TRBJ2-5 . TRBV28 CASTLGGRIGETQYF TGTGCCAGCACCCTTGGAGGGCGAATCGGAGAGACCCAGTACTTC
. TRBJ2-1 TRBD2 TRBV27 CASTVLAGVGNEQFF TGTGCCAGCACCGTCCTAGCGGGAGTGGGCAATGAGCAGTTCTTC
. TRBJ1-1 . TRBV9 CASSVATGGNTEAFF TGTGCCAGCAGCGTAGCTACGGGAGGGAACACTGAAGCTTTCTTT
. TRBJ2-5 . TRBV11-2 CASSLGLGVETQYF TGTGCCAGCAGCTTAGGACTAGGGGTAGAGACCCAGTACTTC
. TRBJ1-2 TRBD1 TRBV4-1 CASSQVGQTYGYTF TGCGCCAGCAGCCAAGTGGGACAGACCTATGGCTACACCTTC
. TRBJ2-3 . TRBV7-6 CASSLSNTLTDTQYF TGTGCCAGCAGCCTCTCAAACACCTTGACAGATACGCAGTATTTT
. TRBJ2-5 . TRBV6-6 CASSYSRQSGETQYF TGTGCCAGCAGTTACTCGAGGCAGTCAGGGGAGACCCAGTACTTC
. TRBJ1-2 . TRBV25-1 CASSDTREGNYGYTF TGTGCCAGCAGTGACACCAGGGAAGGCAACTATGGCTACACCTTC
. TRBJ2-7 TRBD2 TRBV28 CASSLVLAGVRGEQYF TGTGCCAGCAGTTTGGTACTAGCGGGAGTGCGTGGCGAGCAGTACTTC
. TRBJ1-1 . TRBV4-3 CASSQDFFDTEAFF TGCGCCAGCAGCCAAGATTTTTTCGACACTGAAGCTTTCTTT
. TRBJ2-6 TRBD1 TRBV9 CASSVARGQGLGGANVLTF TGTGCCAGCAGCGTAGCTCGGGGACAGGGTTTGGGTGGGGCCAACGTCCTGACTTTC
. TRBJ1-3 . TRBV7-9 CASSLASGLRNTIYF TGTGCCAGCAGCTTAGCGTCAGGGCTAAGAAACACCATATATTTT
. TRBJ2-7 TRBD1 TRBV6-5 CASRNGQGATYEQYF TGTGCCAGCAGAAATGGACAGGGGGCTACCTACGAGCAGTACTTC
. TRBJ2-1 . TRBV29-1 CSSQYYYNEQFF TGCAGCTCCCAGTACTACTACAATGAGCAGTTCTTC
. TRBJ2-2 . TRBV19 CASRGQGGSSGGLTGELFF TGTGCCAGTAGAGGACAGGGGGGATCTAGCGGGGGACTCACCGGGGAGCTGTTTTTT
. TRBJ1-5 . TRBV19 CASSIEGRWNQPQHF TGTGCCAGTAGTATAGAGGGGAGGTGGAATCAGCCCCAGCATTTT
. TRBJ2-4 TRBD1 TRBV18 CASSPGDRGELAKNIQYF TGTGCCAGCTCACCGGGGGACAGGGGCGAACTAGCCAAAAACATTCAGTACTTC
. TRBJ2-7 TRBD2 TRBV18 CASSPTSGSSYEQYF TGTGCCAGCTCACCAACTAGCGGGAGCTCCTACGAGCAGTACTTC
. TRBJ1-3 . TRBV19 CASSTRGNTIYF TGTGCCAGTAGTACCCGTGGAAACACCATATATTTT
. TRBJ2-1 TRBD2 TRBV11-1 CASSLRSGTSGRNNEQFF TGTGCCAGCAGCTTACGCTCCGGGACTAGCGGGAGAAACAATGAGCAGTTCTTC
. TRBJ2-6 TRBD1 TRBV27 CASSPLYGTGGSNGGANVLTF TGTGCCAGCAGTCCTTTATACGGGACAGGGGGCTCCAACGGTGGGGCCAACGTCCTGACTTTC
. TRBJ1-5 . TRBV6-6 CASGPGGSNQPQHF TGTGCCAGCGGGCCGGGGGGGAGCAATCAGCCCCAGCATTTT
once TRBJ1-1 . TRBV29-1 CSVVRGGVNTEAFF TGCAGCGTTGTAAGAGGGGGGGTGAACACTGAAGCTTTCTTT
. TRBJ2-6 . TRBV7-9 CASSLWEQGLSGANVLTF TGTGCCAGCAGCTTATGGGAACAGGGCCTGTCTGGGGCCAACGTCCTGACTTTC
. TRBJ2-2 TRBD2 TRBV11-3 CASSRVAGGNTGELFF TGTGCCAGCAGCCGTGTGGCGGGAGGGAACACCGGGGAGCTGTTTTTT
. TRBJ2-2 TRBD1 TRBV7-3 CASSLGRTGTPGELFF TGTGCCAGCAGCTTAGGGCGGACAGGGACACCCGGGGAGCTGTTTTTT
. TRBJ2-5 TRBD2 TRBV5-5 CASSSGLAGETQYF TGTGCCAGCAGCTCTGGACTAGCAGGGGAGACCCAGTACTTC
. TRBJ2-2 TRBD2 TRBV30 CAWSEWTSGRASGELFF TGTGCCTGGAGTGAATGGACTAGCGGGAGGGCCTCCGGGGAGCTGTTTTTT
. TRBJ2-7 . TRBV7-2 CASSPRQAGEQYF TGTGCCAGCAGCCCACGACAGGCTGGAGAGCAGTACTTC
. TRBJ2-2 . TRBV5-1 CASSFKGTGELFF TGCGCCAGCAGCTTCAAGGGGACCGGGGAGCTGTTTTTT
. TRBJ2-7 TRBD1 TRBV19 CASSRTGGPTSYEQYF TGTGCCAGTAGCCGGACAGGGGGACCCACCTCCTACGAGCAGTACTTC
once TRBJ1-2 TRBD1 TRBV28 CASSLTGQYGYTF TGTGCCAGCAGTTTGACAGGGCAATATGGCTACACCTTC
. TRBJ2-1 TRBD2 TRBV4-1 CASSQVWLAGYNEQFF TGCGCCAGCAGCCAAGTTTGGCTAGCGGGGTACAATGAGCAGTTCTTC
. TRBJ1-4 TRBD1 TRBV15 CATRTGQNGNEKLFF TGTGCCACCAGGACGGGACAGAATGGTAATGAAAAACTGTTTTTT
. TRBJ1-4 . TRBV29-1 CSVPDSRHEKLFF TGCAGCGTCCCGGACAGTAGGCACGAAAAACTGTTTTTT
. TRBJ2-7 . TRBV19 CASSRRLDQGSSYEQYF TGTGCCAGTAGCCGTCGATTGGACCAGGGTAGCTCCTACGAGCAGTACTTC
. TRBJ2-5 TRBD1 TRBV9 CASSSRQGSETQYF TGTGCCAGCAGCTCCCGACAGGGGAGCGAGACCCAGTACTTC
. TRBJ2-3 . TRBV7-3 CASSAQGGTSTDTQYF TGTGCCAGCAGTGCCCAAGGCGGTACTAGCACAGATACGCAGTATTTT
. TRBJ2-1 TRBD2 TRBV18 CASSPPPTAGGYYNEQFF TGTGCCAGCTCACCGCCTCCCACAGCGGGAGGCTATTACAATGAGCAGTTCTTC
medium-sized TRBJ2-7 . TRBV7-9 CASSNPGPYEQYF TGTGCCAGCAGCAACCCAGGTCCCTACGAGCAGTACTTC
. TRBJ1-3 . TRBV5-1 CASSLAFGNTIYF TGCGCCAGCAGCTTGGCCTTTGGAAACACCATATATTTT
. TRBJ2-7 TRBD2 TRBV6-6 CASSYSAGGGSYEQYF TGTGCCAGCAGTTACTCAGCTGGCGGGGGCTCCTACGAGCAGTACTTC
. TRBJ2-3 . TRBV19 CASSSGRANTDTQYF TGTGCCAGTAGTAGTGGGCGGGCTAACACAGATACGCAGTATTTT
. TRBJ2-4 TRBD1 TRBV28 CASSAGGAKNIQYF TGTGCCAGCAGCGCAGGGGGAGCCAAAAACATTCAGTACTTC
once TRBJ1-1 . TRBV6-1 CASLTDMNTEAFF TGTGCCAGCCTTACGGACATGAACACTGAAGCTTTCTTT